The 32 T cell receptor beta chains below were found in one sample sequenced in a study of blood T cell repertoires in COVID-19. This table comes from immunoSEQ multiplex PCR, and its TCRdb copy is limited to in-frame clones, with some not included. Of over 200,000 clones listed, approximately 84% are singletons. The sample taken for sequencing was PBMCs or T cells enriched from blood (not recorded which). These TCRs come from a man aged 60 to 69 who had recovered from COVID-19.

The chain has TRBV3-1 (or the pseudogene TRBV3-2) and TRBJ2-5; 9 nucleotides agree with TRBD1. Germline CDR1 and CDR2: LGHDT and YNNKEL (reference sequence). The CDR3 contains 13 residues. The junction had 9 bases not matched to a gene; V was cut back by 11 bases and J by 5 bases. The CDR3 loop is CAVRDRVTETQYF. The CDR3 nucleotides are TGTGCCGTACGGGACAGGGTGACGGAGACCCAGTACTTC.

The V call is TRBV28, the J call TRBJ1-2; D might be TRBD1 (5 bases). V was pared by 4 bases and J by 4 bases, with 13 bases between. Germline CDR1 MDHEN, CDR2 SYDVKM. The CDR3 totals 14 residues. This CDR3 is CASSSIGVGYGYTF. DNA for the CDR3: TGTGCCAGCAGTTCGATAGGGGTAGGCTATGGCTACACCTTC.

This clone has a count of ten or more. V and J are TRBV10-3 and TRBJ2-1; 8 nucleotides agree with TRBD1. V was clipped by 2 bases and J by 2 bases; unmatched bases: 2. Per the germline V gene, CDR1 is ENHRY and CDR2 is SYGVKD. CDR3 length: 15 residues. The CDR3 region has the DNA TGTGCCATCAGTGAGGAGGACAGGGCCTACAATGAGCAGTTCTTC. Protein product: CAISEEDRAYNEQFF.

The gene calls are TRBV6-5 and TRBJ1-6; TRBD1 is a possible D gene (6 bases). This CDR3 spans 12 amino acids. Germline values: CDR1 MNHEY, CDR2 SVGAGI. With 4 bases removed from V and 14 bases from J, the gap between germline ends came to 12 bases. The CDR3 DNA is TGTGCCAGCAGTTTGGACAGAGCGTCCCTCCACTTT. This gives the protein CASSLDRASLHF.

The V and J genes are TRBV19 and TRBJ1-2; perhaps TRBD1 as D (6 bases). Trimming stripped 10 bases from V and 8 bases from J, with 14 bases between. The CDR3 has 11 amino acids. CDR1 is LNHDA and CDR2 is SQIVND in the germline V gene (reference sequence). The CDR3 bases are TGTGCCATATCACAGGGATCCGGCTACACCTTC. It specifies CAISQGSGYTF.

The V and J genes are TRBV18 and TRBJ1-1; 9 bases agree with TRBD1. Trimming removed 2 bases from V and 4 bases from J; junction bases left unmatched: 8. The CDR3 has 16 amino acids. Per the germline V gene, CDR1 is KGHSH and CDR2 is LQKENI. CDR3 sequence: CASSPRGDRVATEAFF. For the CDR3, the DNA is TGTGCCAGCTCACCAAGGGGGGACAGGGTGGCCACTGAAGCTTTCTTT.

This chain links TRBV12-3 or TRBV12-4 with TRBJ2-7, with a possible D match to TRBD2 (5 bases). Trimming shortened V by 5 bases and J by 3 bases, and 8 bases separated the two germline ends. The CDR3 is made up of 12 amino acids. The CDR3 bases are TGTGCCAGCAGTAGGACTCTCTACGAGCAGTACTTC. This sequence encodes CASSRTLYEQYF.

This clone was counted between two and nine times. The chain combines TRBV4-3 with TRBJ2-3; a possible D gene is TRBD2 (6 bases). With 0 bases removed from V and 8 bases from J, the gap between germline ends came to 12 bases. CDR1 is LGHNA and CDR2 is YSLEER in the germline V gene. This CDR3 spans 14 amino acids. The CDR3 reads CASSQDLGGSTQYF. CDR3 bases: TGCGCCAGCAGCCAAGATTTGGGGGGTAGTACGCAGTATTTT.

The chain recombines TRBV25-1 with TRBJ1-2, with D possibly being TRBD1 (6 bases). V was clipped by 4 bases and J by 8 bases, with 14 bases between them. Per germline, CDR1 MGHDK and CDR2 SYGVNS. The CDR3 is 13 amino acids. CDR3: CASSAGPQGGYTF. CDR3 bases: TGTGCCAGCAGTGCCGGCCCACAGGGAGGCTACACCTTC.

The chain carries TRBV7-2 and TRBJ1-2; the D gene is possibly TRBD1 (5 bases). V lost 5 bases, J lost 7 bases, and 23 bases lay in between. Germline CDR1 and CDR2: SGHTA and FQGNSA. The CDR3 sequence is 16 residues long. In nucleotides, the CDR3 is TGTGCCAGCAGCCGGACTACGGGGACCCAGGACGGTGGCTACACCTTC. Its protein is CASSRTTGTQDGGYTF.

This chain connects TRBV6-5 to TRBJ1-2, with D possibly being TRBD1 (6 bases). Per the germline V gene, CDR1 is MNHEY and CDR2 is SVGAGI. This CDR3 contains 16 residues. Trimming removed 0 bases at V and 6 bases at J, with 17 bases between. The CDR3 spells CASSYSGQIGPNGYTF. CDR3 nucleotides: TGTGCCAGCAGTTACTCGGGACAAATCGGTCCTAATGGCTACACCTTC.

The chain uses TRBV5-1 and TRBJ1-2; TRBD1 matches at 9 bases. With V trimmed by 4 bases and J by 6 bases, 4 bases remained unmatched. The CDR3 length is 13 residues. Germline V gene lookup returns CDR1 SGHRS and CDR2 YFSETQ. CDR3 bases: TGCGCCAGCAGCCAAACAGGGGGCGATGGCTACACCTTC. This gives the protein CASSQTGGDGYTF.

This clone was recorded once. The chain links TRBV3-1 (or the pseudogene TRBV3-2) to TRBJ2-5; 7 nucleotides match TRBD2. The CDR3 length is 12 residues. The ends lost 1 base at V and 7 bases at J; junction bases unmatched: 0. The germline gives CDR1 LGHDT, CDR2 YNNKEL (reference sequence). In DNA, the CDR3 is TGTGCCAGCAGCCAAGGGGGGGGGACCCAGTACTTC. Translation: CASSQGGGTQYF.

V gene TRBV6-2 or TRBV6-3 combines with J gene TRBJ1-4; TRBD1 is a possible D gene (6 bases). Germline V gene data show CDR1 as MNHEY and CDR2 as SVGEGT. The V and J ends lost 2 bases and 3 bases respectively, with 10 bases between them. The CDR3 runs 15 residues. This chain's CDR3 is CASSYAGTSNEKLFF. In DNA, the CDR3 is TGTGCCAGCAGTTACGCCGGGACATCTAATGAAAAACTGTTTTTT.

CDR3 nucleotide sequence: TGTGCCAGCAGTGAGAACAGGGATAGCAATCAGCCCCAGCATTTT. Its protein is CASSENRDSNQPQHF. The chain carries TRBV2 and TRBJ1-5; possible D gene TRBD1, 6 bases. Germline V gene data show CDR1 as SNHLY and CDR2 as FYNNEI. This CDR3 is built from 15 residues. The V gene lost 3 bases and the J gene lost 0 bases, with 9 bases spanning the gap.

The chain joins TRBV30 to TRBJ2-3, with a possible D match to TRBD2 (5 bases). This CDR3 is built from 13 residues. The germline V gene encodes CDR1 GTSNPN and CDR2 SVGIG (reference sequence). The CDR3 DNA sequence: TGTAAGGTGTGGAGGCCTAGCACAGATACGCAGTATTTT. Residues: CKVWRPSTDTQYF.

This chain joins TRBV5-1 and TRBJ1-6, with 9 bases aligning to TRBD1. Trimming removed 4 bases from V and 14 bases from J; junction bases left unmatched: 13. The CDR3 length is 15 residues. In germline, CDR1 is SGHRS, CDR2 YFSETQ. In DNA, the CDR3 is TGCGCCAGCAGCCCGGGACAGGGAATACCGGGGACCCTCCACTTT. Residues: CASSPGQGIPGTLHF.

V is TRBV7-9 and J is TRBJ1-4, with 9 positions matching TRBD1. The germline CDR1 and CDR2 sequences are SEHNR and FQNEAQ (reference sequence). With V trimmed by 5 bases and J by 8 bases, 9 bases remained unmatched. CDR3 length equals 15 residues. CDR3 nucleotides: TGTGCCAGCAGCCGGGGACAGGGAAGTAGCGAAAAACTGTTTTTT. This translates into CASSRGQGSSEKLFF. Looking up the rest from reference TRBV7-9 and TRBJ1-4 gives the full variable domain: DTGVSQNPRHKITKRGQNVTFRCDPISEHNRLYWYRQTLGQGPEFLTYFQNEAQLEKSRLLSDRFSAERPKGSFSTLEIQRTEQGDSAMYLCASSRGQGSSEKLFFGSGTQLSVL.

V usage is TRBV21-1 and J usage is TRBJ1-2. TRBV21-1 is given as a pseudogene. The CDR3 sequence is 11 residues long. CDR3 sequence: CASSIGYGYTF. Written as DNA, the CDR3 is TGTGCCAGCAGCATCGGCTATGGCTACACCTTC.

This clone was counted between two and nine times. The chain joins TRBV11-2 to TRBJ1-2; D may be TRBD1 (5 bases). Germline-derived CDR1 and CDR2 are SGHAT and FQNNGV. The CDR3 runs to 15 residues. Trimming took off 4 bases at V and 3 bases at J, with 15 bases between the two ends. The CDR3, as DNA: TGTGCCAGCAGCTCACTCAGGGTTTTCGACTATGGCTACACCTTC. The encoded protein is CASSSLRVFDYGYTF.

The chain couples TRBV18 to TRBJ1-5; 7 positions match TRBD1. Losses at the gene ends were 5 bases for V and 4 bases for J; bases not matched to a gene: 8. This CDR3 contains 15 residues. CDR1 KGHSH and CDR2 LQKENI come from the germline V gene. CDR3 bases: TGTGCCAGCTCAGAAATGGGGGACAGTAATCAGCCCCAGCATTTT. It translates to CASSEMGDSNQPQHF. The full variable domain, in which reference TRBV18 and TRBJ1-5 provide the parts outside the CDR3, is NAGVMQNPRHLVRRRGQEARLRCSPMKGHSHVYWYRQLPEEGLKFMVYLQKENIIDESGMPKERFSAEFPKEGPSILRIQQVVRGDSAAYFCASSEMGDSNQPQHFGDGTRLSIL.

The CDR3 is CSVRETVYGYTF. Written as DNA, the CDR3 is TGCAGCGTTCGTGAGACAGTATATGGCTACACCTTC. The V gene is TRBV29-1, the J gene TRBJ1-2, with D perhaps TRBD1 (5 bases). This CDR3 is built from 12 residues. V was pared by 5 bases and J by 5 bases, with 12 bases between. Looked up from germline, CDR1 is SQVTM and CDR2 is ANQGSEA.

This chain links TRBV5-1 with TRBJ1-1; 8 bases map to TRBD1. Germline CDR1 is SGHRS and CDR2 is YFSETQ. The CDR3 extends over 14 amino acids. Trimming took 4 bases from V and 7 from J; bases not matched to a gene: 9. For the CDR3, the DNA is TGCGCCAGCAGCCCGGACAGGGTGGGGGATGAAGCTTTCTTT. As protein: CASSPDRVGDEAFF.

J is TRBJ2-7 and V is TRBV10-3; 10 positions agree with TRBD2. The length of the CDR3 is 17 residues. CDR1 is ENHRY, CDR2 SYGVKD, per germline. V dropped 0 bases and J dropped 4; count of bases not matched to a gene: 9. The CDR3 loop is CAISESTQRGGGYEQYF. In nucleotides, the CDR3 is TGTGCCATCAGTGAGTCGACCCAGCGGGGGGGCGGGTACGAGCAGTACTTC.

V usage is TRBV18 and J usage is TRBJ2-5; maybe TRBD1 (6 bases). V gave up 3 bases and J gave up 5 bases, with 13 bases separating them. This CDR3 has 14 amino acids. Germline CDR1 is KGHSH and CDR2 is LQKENI. The CDR3 nucleotides read TGTGCCAGCTCACCGTCACAGGGTTTGGAGACCCAGTACTTC. It yields the protein CASSPSQGLETQYF.

The V gene is TRBV12-3 or TRBV12-4, the J gene TRBJ2-5; D is perhaps TRBD1 (5 bases). V lost 0 bases and J 4 bases, leaving 6 bases between the germline ends. The CDR3 is 13 residues long. The CDR3 bases are TGTGCCAGCAGTTTAGCAGGGGTAGAGACCCAGTACTTC. Protein product: CASSLAGVETQYF.

This rearrangement joins TRBV28 to TRBJ2-7; D might be TRBD1 (6 bases). The germline V gene encodes CDR1 MDHEN and CDR2 SYDVKM. The CDR3 totals 14 residues. Trimming shortened V by 5 bases and J by 2 bases, and 13 bases separated the two germline ends. The CDR3: CASSTGTRAYEQYF. As DNA, the CDR3 is TGTGCCAGCAGTACCGGGACACGGGCCTACGAGCAGTACTTC.

The chain uses TRBV2 and TRBJ1-4, with a tentative D call TRBD1 (5 bases). CDR1 is SNHLY, CDR2 FYNNEI, per germline. Trimming shortened V by 8 bases and J by 0 bases, and 7 bases separated the two germline ends. The CDR3 loop spans 13 amino acids. The CDR3 coding sequence is TGTGCCAGCGGAGGGGCAACTAATGAAAAACTGTTTTTT. This encodes CASGGATNEKLFF.

CDR3: CASSPTDRWVDEQFF. For the CDR3, the DNA is TGCGCCAGCAGCCCCACCGACAGGTGGGTTGATGAGCAGTTCTTC. The rearrangement joins TRBV5-1 to TRBJ2-1; tentative D call: TRBD1 (6 bases). This CDR3 has 15 residues. CDR1 is SGHRS and CDR2 is YFSETQ in the germline V gene. V gave up 4 bases and J gave up 8 bases, with 19 bases separating them.

This rearrangement joins TRBV7-9 to TRBJ2-7; 8 bases match TRBD2. Trimming cost V 6 bases and J 1 base; bases outside gene matches: 8. Germline CDR1 reads SEHNR; CDR2 reads FQNEAQ (reference sequence). The CDR3 sequence is 15 residues long. This CDR3 is CASSSLERGSYEQYF. The CDR3 DNA sequence: TGTGCCAGCAGTTCCCTTGAGCGGGGGTCCTACGAGCAGTACTTC.

This clone was detected only once. This chain connects TRBV5-1 to TRBJ1-1; D may be TRBD1 (6 bases). The CDR3 has 14 residues. CDR1 and CDR2 from the germline V gene are SGHRS and YFSETQ. V dropped 4 bases and J dropped 4 bases, with 14 bases sitting between them. CDR3 residues: CASSPTGFGTEAFF. The CDR3 bases are TGCGCCAGCAGCCCCACAGGGTTTGGCACTGAAGCTTTCTTT.

The J gene is TRBJ1-5, the V gene TRBV12-5, with a tentative D call TRBD1 (5 bases). The CDR3 loop spans 13 amino acids. Germline CDR1 reads LGHNT; CDR2 reads FRNRAP. V lost 3 bases, J lost 3 bases, and 6 bases lay in between. The CDR3 loop reads CASGLGANQPQHF. CDR3 DNA sequence: TGTGCTAGTGGTTTAGGGGCCAATCAGCCCCAGCATTTT.